The next 5 T cell receptor beta chains were all read from a single sample in a study of blood T cell repertoires in COVID-19. Assay used: immunoSEQ multiplex PCR; TCRdb lists only in-frame clones, some missing. The data show 200,000 to 250,000 clones, roughly nine tenths seen once. Sequencing input: peripheral blood. These receptors originate from a woman aged 50 to 60 with acute or convalescent COVID-19.

This rearrangement joins TRBV12-3 or TRBV12-4 to TRBJ2-7, with D perhaps TRBD2 (5 bases). CDR3 length: 12 residues. V was cut by 1 base and J by 6 bases, with 7 bases left in between. CDR3 residues: CASSLGLTEQYF. The CDR3 coding sequence is TGTGCCAGCAGTTTAGGACTAACCGAGCAGTACTTC.

V gene TRBV27 combines with J gene TRBJ2-5, with TRBD2 identical over 14 bases. The CDR3 is made up of 17 amino acids. Trimming took 5 bases from V and 5 from J; bases not matched to a gene: 10. CDR1 is MNHEY, CDR2 SMNVEV, per germline (reference sequence). The CDR3 DNA is TGTGCCAGCAGTCGGTTGACTAGCGGGGGGGCCGGGGAGACCCAGTACTTC. The encoded protein is CASSRLTSGGAGETQYF.

This clone has just one count. J is TRBJ1-1 and V is TRBV10-3, with D maybe TRBD1 (5 bases). Germline-derived CDR1 and CDR2 are ENHRY and SYGVKD. The V gene lost 5 bases and the J gene lost 5 bases, with 9 bases spanning the gap. This CDR3 is 12 amino acids long. This CDR3 is CAISWGRTEAFF. Written as DNA, the CDR3 is TGTGCCATCAGTTGGGGGAGGACTGAAGCTTTCTTT.

The chain has TRBV7-2 and TRBJ1-5, with unresolved D. The V end was cut by 6 bases, the J end by 3 bases, with 9 bases between. CDR1 and CDR2 (germline): SGHTA, FQGNSA. There are 13 residues in the CDR3. The CDR3 DNA reads TGTGCCAGCAGTCCCGACAACAATCAGCCCCAGCATTTT. Protein: CASSPDNNQPQHF.

The chain joins TRBV6-6 to TRBJ2-2, with D tentatively TRBD2 (6 bases). There are 17 residues in the CDR3. The V gene's germline CDR1 is MNHNY and CDR2 SVGAGI (reference sequence). Between the trimmed V and J ends, which lost 5 bases and 0 bases, there was a span of 16 bases. The CDR3 here is CASSLKQAGANTGELFF. The CDR3, as DNA: TGTGCCAGCAGTCTCAAACAAGCGGGTGCGAACACCGGGGAGCTGTTTTTT.